The T cell receptor beta chain under discussion was sequenced for a study of blood T cell repertoires in COVID-19. Profiling relied on immunoSEQ multiplex PCR, and the TCRdb table lists in-frame clones only, not all of them. The sample consists of a few hundred thousand clones, roughly 84% of them appearing once. This sequence was found in a woman between 40 and 55 years old who had recovered from COVID-19. Material for sequencing was peripheral blood.

CDR3: CASSWPRTADGRTDTQYF. DNA of the CDR3: TGTGCCAGCAGCTGGCCTAGGACTGCCGATGGTCGCACAGATACGCAGTATTTT. This sequence joins TRBV7-6 and TRBJ2-3; D is perhaps TRBD2 (5 bases). Deletions cut 4 bases from V and 1 base from J, with 21 bases between. The CDR3 covers 18 residues. CDR1 is SGHVS, CDR2 FNYEAQ, per germline.